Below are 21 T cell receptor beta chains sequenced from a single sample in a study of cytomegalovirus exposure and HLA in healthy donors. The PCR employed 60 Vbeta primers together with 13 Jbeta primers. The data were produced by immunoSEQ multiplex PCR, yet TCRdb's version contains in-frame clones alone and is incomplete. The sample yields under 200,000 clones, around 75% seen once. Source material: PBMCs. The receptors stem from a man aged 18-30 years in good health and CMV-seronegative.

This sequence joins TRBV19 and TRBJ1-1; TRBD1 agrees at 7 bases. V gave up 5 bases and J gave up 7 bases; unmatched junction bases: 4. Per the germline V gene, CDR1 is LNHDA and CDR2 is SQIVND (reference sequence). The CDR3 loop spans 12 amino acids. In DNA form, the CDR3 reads TGTGCCAGTAGTCCACAGGGGTGTGAAGCTTTCTTT. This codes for CASSPQGCEAFF.

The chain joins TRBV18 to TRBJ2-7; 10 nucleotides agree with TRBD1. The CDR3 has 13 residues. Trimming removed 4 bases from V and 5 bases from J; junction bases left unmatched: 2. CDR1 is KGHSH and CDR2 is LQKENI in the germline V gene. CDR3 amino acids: CASSRGQGNEQYF. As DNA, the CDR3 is TGTGCCAGCTCACGGGGACAGGGGAACGAGCAGTACTTC. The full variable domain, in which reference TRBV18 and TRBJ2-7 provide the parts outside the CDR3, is NAGVMQNPRHLVRRRGQEARLRCSPMKGHSHVYWYRQLPEEGLKFMVYLQKENIIDESGMPKERFSAEFPKEGPSILRIQQVVRGDSAAYFCASSRGQGNEQYFGPGTRLTVT.

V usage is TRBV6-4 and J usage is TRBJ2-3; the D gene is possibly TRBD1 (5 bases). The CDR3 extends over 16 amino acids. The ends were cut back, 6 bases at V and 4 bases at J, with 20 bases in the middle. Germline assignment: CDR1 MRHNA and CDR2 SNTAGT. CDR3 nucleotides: TGTGCCAGCAGCCCCCAAACCGGCCAAGGGGCAGATACGCAGTATTTT. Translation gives CASSPQTGQGADTQYF.

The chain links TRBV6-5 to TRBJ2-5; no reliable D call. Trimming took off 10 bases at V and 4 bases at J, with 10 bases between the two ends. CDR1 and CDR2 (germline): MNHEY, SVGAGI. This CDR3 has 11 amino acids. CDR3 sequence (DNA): TGTGCCACCCGGGTCCGAGAGACCCAGTACTTC. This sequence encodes CATRVRETQYF.

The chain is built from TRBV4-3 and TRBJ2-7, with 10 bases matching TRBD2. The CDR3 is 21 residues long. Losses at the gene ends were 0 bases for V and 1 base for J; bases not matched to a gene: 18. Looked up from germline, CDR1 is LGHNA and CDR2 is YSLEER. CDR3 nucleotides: TGCGCCAGCAGCCAAGATCCCGCGCCGGGGCTAGCGGGAGAGCGGTCCTACGAGCAGTACTTC. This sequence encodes CASSQDPAPGLAGERSYEQYF.

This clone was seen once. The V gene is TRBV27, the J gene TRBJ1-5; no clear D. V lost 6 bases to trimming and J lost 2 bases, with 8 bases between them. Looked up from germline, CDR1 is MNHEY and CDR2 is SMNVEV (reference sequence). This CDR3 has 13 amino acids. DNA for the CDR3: TGTGCCAGCAGGGAGGCGGGCAATCAGCCCCAGCATTTT. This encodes CASREAGNQPQHF.

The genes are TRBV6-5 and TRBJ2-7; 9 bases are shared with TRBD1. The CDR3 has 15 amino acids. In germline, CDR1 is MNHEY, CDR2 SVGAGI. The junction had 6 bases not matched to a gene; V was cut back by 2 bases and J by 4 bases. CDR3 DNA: TGTGCCAGCAGTTACAAGGGGGGGACAGGGTACGAGCAGTACTTC. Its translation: CASSYKGGTGYEQYF.

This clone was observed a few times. This chain's CDR3 is CASSRSGLADKRTQYF. In DNA, the CDR3 is TGTGCCAGCAGCCGGAGCGGACTAGCGGATAAGAGGACCCAGTACTTC. The chain is built from TRBV7-2 and TRBJ2-5; 10 nucleotides agree with TRBD2. The CDR3 sequence is 16 residues long. From germline, CDR1 is SGHTA and CDR2 FQGNSA. The J segment lost 7 bases and the V segment lost 5 bases, leaving 13 bases of the junction unmatched.

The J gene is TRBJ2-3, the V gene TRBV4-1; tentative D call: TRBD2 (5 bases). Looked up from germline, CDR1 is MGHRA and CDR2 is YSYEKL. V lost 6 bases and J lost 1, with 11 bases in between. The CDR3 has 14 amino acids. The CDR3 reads CASSPDLGTDTQYF. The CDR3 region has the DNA TGCGCCAGCAGTCCGGACTTAGGCACAGATACGCAGTATTTT.

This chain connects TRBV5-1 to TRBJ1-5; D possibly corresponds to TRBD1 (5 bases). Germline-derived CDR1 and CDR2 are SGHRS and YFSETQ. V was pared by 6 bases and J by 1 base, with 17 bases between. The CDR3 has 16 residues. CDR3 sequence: CASTFGWRDSNQPQHF. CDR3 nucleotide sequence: TGCGCCAGCACCTTTGGCTGGCGGGACAGCAATCAGCCCCAGCATTTT. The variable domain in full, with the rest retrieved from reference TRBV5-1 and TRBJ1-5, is KAGVTQTPRYLIKTRGQQVTLSCSPISGHRSVSWYQQTPGQGLQFLFEYFSETQRNKGNFPGRFSGRQFSNSRSEMNVSTLELGDSALYLCASTFGWRDSNQPQHFGDGTRLSIL.

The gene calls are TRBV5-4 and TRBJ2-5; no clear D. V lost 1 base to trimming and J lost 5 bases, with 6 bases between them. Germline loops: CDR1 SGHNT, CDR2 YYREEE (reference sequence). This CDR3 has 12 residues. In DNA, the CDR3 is TGTGCCAGCAGCTTGAACTCGGAGACCCAGTACTTC. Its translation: CASSLNSETQYF.

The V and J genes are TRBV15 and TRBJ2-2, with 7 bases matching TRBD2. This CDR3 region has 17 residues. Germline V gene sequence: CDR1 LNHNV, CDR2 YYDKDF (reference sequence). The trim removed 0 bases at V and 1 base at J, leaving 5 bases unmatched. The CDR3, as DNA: TGTGCCACCAGCAGAGAGAGGGAGGGCCTGAACACCGGGGAGCTGTTTTTT. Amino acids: CATSREREGLNTGELFF.

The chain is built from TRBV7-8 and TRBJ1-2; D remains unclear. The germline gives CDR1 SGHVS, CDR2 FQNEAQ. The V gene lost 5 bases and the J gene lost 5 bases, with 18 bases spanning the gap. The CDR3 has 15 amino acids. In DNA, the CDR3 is TGTGCCAGCAGCCCCCTGTCACCCCTTAGTTATGGCTACACCTTC. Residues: CASSPLSPLSYGYTF.

The CDR3 bases are TGTGCCAGCAGGGAGGGCCTCATCAACACCGGGGAGCTGTTTTTT. It is translated as CASREGLINTGELFF. The chain couples TRBV27 to TRBJ2-2, with TRBD2 as a possible D gene (6 bases). Trimming pared 6 bases from V and 2 bases from J, leaving 13 bases between. CDR1 MNHEY and CDR2 SMNVEV come from the germline V gene (reference sequence). The CDR3 totals 15 residues.

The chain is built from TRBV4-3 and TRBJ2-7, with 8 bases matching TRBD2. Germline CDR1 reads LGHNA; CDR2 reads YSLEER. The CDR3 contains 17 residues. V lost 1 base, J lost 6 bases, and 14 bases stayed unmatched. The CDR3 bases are TGCGCCAGCAGCCAAGGAGTCGGTCGGGAGCGGGAGAGCGAGCAGTACTTC. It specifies CASSQGVGRERESEQYF.

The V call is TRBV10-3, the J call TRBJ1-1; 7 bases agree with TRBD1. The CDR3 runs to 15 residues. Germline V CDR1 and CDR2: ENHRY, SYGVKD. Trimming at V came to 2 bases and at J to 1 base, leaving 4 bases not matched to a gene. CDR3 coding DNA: TGTGCCATCAGTGAGAAGGGACAGCCGAACACTGAAGCTTTCTTT. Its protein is CAISEKGQPNTEAFF.

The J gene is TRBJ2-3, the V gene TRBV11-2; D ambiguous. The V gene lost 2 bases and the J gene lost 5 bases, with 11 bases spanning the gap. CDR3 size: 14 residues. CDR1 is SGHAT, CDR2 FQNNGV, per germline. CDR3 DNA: TGTGCCAGCAGCTTAACGGTCCGCGGAGATACGCAGTATTTT. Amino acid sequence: CASSLTVRGDTQYF. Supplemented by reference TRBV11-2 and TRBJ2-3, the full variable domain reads EAGVAQSPRYKIIEKRQSVAFWCNPISGHATLYWYQQILGQGPKLLIQFQNNGVVDDSQLPKDRFSAERLKGVDSTLKIQPAKLEDSAVYLCASSLTVRGDTQYFGPGTRLTVL.

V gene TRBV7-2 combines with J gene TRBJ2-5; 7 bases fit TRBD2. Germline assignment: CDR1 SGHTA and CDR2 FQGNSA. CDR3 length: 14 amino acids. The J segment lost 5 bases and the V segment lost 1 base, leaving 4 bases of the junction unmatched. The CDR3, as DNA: TGTGCCAGCAGCTTAGGACTAGCAGCGGAGACCCAGTACTTC. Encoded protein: CASSLGLAAETQYF.

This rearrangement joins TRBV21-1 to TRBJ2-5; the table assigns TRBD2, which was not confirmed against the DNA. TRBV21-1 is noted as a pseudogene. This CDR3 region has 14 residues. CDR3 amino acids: CASIRGGIGKTQYF. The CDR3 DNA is TGTGCCAGCATCCGGGGAGGGATCGGTAAGACCCAGTACTTC.

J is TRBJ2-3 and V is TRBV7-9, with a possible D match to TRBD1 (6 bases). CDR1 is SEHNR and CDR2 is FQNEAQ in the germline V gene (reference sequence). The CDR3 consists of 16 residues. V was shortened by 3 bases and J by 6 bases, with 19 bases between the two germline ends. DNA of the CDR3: TGTGCCAGCAGCTTGGACAGTCAAGGCCCCCCGGATACGCAGTATTTT. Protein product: CASSLDSQGPPDTQYF.

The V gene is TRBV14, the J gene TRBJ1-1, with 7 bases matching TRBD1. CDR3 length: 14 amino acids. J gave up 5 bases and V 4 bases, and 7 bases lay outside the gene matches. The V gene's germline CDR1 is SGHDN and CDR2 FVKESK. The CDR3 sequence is CASSPTTGWTEAFF. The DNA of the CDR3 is TGTGCCAGCAGCCCCACGACAGGGTGGACTGAAGCTTTCTTT.